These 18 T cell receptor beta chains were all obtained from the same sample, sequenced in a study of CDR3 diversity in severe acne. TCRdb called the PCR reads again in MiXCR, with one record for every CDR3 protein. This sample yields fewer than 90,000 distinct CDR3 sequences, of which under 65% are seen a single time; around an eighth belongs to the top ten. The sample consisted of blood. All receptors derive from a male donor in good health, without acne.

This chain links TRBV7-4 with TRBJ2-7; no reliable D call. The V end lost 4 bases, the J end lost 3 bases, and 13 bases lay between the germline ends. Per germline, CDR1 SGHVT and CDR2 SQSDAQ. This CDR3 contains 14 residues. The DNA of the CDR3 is TGTGCCAGCAGCTGGGCCAAAAACGGCTACGAGCAGTACTTC. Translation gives CASSWAKNGYEQYF.

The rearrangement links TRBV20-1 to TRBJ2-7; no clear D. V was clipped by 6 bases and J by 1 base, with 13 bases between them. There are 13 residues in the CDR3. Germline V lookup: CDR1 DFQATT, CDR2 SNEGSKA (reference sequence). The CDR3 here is CSARRRVSYEQYF. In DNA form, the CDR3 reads TGCAGTGCGAGACGACGGGTGTCCTACGAGCAGTACTTC.

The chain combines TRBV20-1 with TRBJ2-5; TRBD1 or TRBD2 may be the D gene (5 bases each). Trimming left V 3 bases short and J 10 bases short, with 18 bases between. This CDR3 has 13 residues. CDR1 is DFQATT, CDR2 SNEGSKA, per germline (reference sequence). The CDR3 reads CSASIRDGASQYF. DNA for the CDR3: TGCAGTGCTAGTATTAGGGACGGCGCAAGCCAGTACTTC.

CDR3 region: CASSLVGAGGYEQYF. The CDR3 DNA follows: TGTGCCAGCAGCTTAGTTGGAGCGGGAGGGTACGAGCAGTACTTC. The chain couples TRBV7-2 to TRBJ2-7; 10 bases agree with TRBD2. V gave up 1 base and J gave up 4 bases; unmatched junction bases: 4. The CDR3 loop spans 15 amino acids. Germline V gives CDR1 SGHTA, CDR2 FQGNSA.

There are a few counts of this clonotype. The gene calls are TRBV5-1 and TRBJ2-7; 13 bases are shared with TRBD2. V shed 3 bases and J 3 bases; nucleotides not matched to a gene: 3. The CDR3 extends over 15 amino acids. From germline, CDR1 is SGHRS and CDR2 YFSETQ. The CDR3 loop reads CASSSGTSGNYEQYF. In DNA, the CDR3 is TGCGCCAGCAGCTCCGGGACTAGCGGGAACTACGAGCAGTACTTC.

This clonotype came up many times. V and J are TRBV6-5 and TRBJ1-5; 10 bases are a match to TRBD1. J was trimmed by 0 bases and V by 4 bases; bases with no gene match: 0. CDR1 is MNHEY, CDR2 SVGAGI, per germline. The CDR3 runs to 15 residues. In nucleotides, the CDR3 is TGTGCCAGCAGTTGGACAGGGGGTAGCAATCAGCCCCAGCATTTT. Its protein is CASSWTGGSNQPQHF.

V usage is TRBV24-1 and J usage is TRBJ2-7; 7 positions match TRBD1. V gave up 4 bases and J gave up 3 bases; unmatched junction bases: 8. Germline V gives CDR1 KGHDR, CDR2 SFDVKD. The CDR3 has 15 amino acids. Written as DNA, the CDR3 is TGTGCCACCAGTGACCCCGGGACAGAAAACTACGAGCAGTACTTC. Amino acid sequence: CATSDPGTENYEQYF.

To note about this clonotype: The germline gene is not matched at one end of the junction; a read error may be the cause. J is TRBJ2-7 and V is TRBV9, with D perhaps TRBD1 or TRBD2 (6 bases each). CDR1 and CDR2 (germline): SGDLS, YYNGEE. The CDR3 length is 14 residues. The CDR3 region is CASNVGGFSYEQCF. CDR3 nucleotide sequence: TGTGCCAGCAACGTAGGGGGGTTCTCCTACGAGCAGTGCTTC.

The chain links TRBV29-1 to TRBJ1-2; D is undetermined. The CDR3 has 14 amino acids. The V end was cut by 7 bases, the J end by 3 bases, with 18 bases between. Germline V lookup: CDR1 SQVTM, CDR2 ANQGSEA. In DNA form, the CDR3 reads TGCAGCGAGTCGGCGTTTGGGGAGGACTATGGCTACACCTTC. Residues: CSESAFGEDYGYTF.

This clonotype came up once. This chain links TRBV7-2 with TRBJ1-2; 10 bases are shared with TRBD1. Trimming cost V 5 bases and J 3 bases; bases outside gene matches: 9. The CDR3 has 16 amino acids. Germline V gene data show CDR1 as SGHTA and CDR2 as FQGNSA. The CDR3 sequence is CASSVIRDRGDYGYTF. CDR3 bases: TGTGCCAGCAGCGTGATCCGGGACAGGGGTGACTATGGCTACACCTTC.

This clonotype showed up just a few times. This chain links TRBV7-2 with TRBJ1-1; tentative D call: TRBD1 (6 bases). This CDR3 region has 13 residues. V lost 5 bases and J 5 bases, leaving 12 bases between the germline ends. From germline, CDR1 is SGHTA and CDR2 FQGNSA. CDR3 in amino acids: CASSADRLTEAFF. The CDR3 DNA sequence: TGTGCCAGCAGCGCCGACAGGCTAACTGAAGCTTTCTTT.

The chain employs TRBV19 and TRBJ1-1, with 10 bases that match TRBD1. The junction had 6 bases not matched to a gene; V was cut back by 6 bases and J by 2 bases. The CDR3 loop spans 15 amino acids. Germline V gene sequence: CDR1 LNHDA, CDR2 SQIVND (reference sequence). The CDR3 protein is CASRWTGGANTEAFF. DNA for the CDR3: TGTGCCAGTAGATGGACAGGGGGTGCCAACACTGAAGCTTTCTTT.

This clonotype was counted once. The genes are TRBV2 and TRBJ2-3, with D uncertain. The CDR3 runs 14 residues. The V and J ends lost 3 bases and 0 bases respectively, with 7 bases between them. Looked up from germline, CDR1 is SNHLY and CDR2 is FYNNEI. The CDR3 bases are TGTGCCAGCAGTGATCGGAGCAGCACAGATACGCAGTATTTT. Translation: CASSDRSSTDTQYF.

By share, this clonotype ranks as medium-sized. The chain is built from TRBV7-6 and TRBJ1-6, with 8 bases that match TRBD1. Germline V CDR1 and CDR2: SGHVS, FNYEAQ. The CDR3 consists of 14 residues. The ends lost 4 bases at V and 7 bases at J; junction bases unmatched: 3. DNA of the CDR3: TGTGCCAGCAGCTCCACAGGGGGGAATTCACCCCTCCACTTT. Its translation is CASSSTGGNSPLHF.

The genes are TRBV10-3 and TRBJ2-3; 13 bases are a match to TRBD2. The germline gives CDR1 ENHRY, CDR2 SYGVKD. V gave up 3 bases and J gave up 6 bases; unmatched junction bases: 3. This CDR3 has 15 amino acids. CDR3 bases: TGTGCCATCAGTGAACTAGCGGGGGGGACGGATACGCAGTATTTT. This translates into CAISELAGGTDTQYF.

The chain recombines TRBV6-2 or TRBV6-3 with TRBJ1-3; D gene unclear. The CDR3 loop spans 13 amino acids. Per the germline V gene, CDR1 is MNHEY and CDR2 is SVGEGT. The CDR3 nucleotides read TGTGCTAAAAAAACAAGGACTGGAAACACCATATATTTT. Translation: CAKKTRTGNTIYF.

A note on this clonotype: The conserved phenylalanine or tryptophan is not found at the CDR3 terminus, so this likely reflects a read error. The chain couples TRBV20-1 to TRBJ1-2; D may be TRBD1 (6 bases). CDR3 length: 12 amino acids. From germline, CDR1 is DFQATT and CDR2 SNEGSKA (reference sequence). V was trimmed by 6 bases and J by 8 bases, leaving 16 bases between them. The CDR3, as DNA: TGCAGTGCCCCGGGGGCGGGAGAGGGCTACACCTCC. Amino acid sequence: CSAPGAGEGYTS.

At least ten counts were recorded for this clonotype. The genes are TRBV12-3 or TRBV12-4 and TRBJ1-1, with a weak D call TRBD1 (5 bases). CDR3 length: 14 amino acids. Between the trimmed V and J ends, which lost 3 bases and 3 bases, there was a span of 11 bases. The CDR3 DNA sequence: TGTGCCAGCAGTTTTGGGGGGGAGGACACTGAAGCTTTCTTT. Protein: CASSFGGEDTEAFF.